Detailed here is one T cell receptor beta chain. This receptor's antigen is unknown. No base quality values were provided; no much bigger clone lies one nucleotide off. The data were taken from a study of blood T cell repertoires in COVID-19 (dated by TCRdb to 2020 to 2021). Regarding the research as a whole: The collaborator samples originated in the United States, Italy and Spain and spanned the acute and convalescent phases of COVID-19. The samples were drawn from two sources: the first 160 participants of the ongoing ImmuneRACE study, and 1,000 to 1,500 subjects contributed by 6 global collaborators. The dataset comprised deeply sampled blood TCRbeta repertoires from subjects exposed to, actively infected with, or recovered from COVID-19. The repertoires were released in a freely available public database meant as a resource for research on the immune response to SARS-CoV-2. Where available, HLA class I and class II types were taken from metadata supplied by the sample provider and were not determined by assay-based typing. The prospective study material was composed of cDNA or gDNA derived from T cells, B-cell-depleted T cells, or PBMCs. Sample metadata almost always included a de-identified subject ID, COVID-19 status, age in years and sex.

The V end loses 3 bases and the J end loses 3 bases, and a stretch of 17 bases separates them. The CDR3, from cysteine to phenylalanine, totals 15 residues. Left in the record is the CDR3 DNA by itself, 45 bases read in frame from the first base. From the germline V gene, CDR1 is SQVTM and CDR2 is ANQGSEA. TCRbeta CDR3 regions were amplified from genomic DNA by means of the immunoSEQ Assay, a bias-controlled multiplex PCR. In the source study's methods: Nucleated cell counts per sample were estimated from amplification of reference gene primers within the assay. To quantify the absolute abundance of each unique TCRbeta CDR3 rearrangement, sequence reads were collapsed and filtered. For each sample, productive Simpson clonality was calculated as the square root of Simpson's diversity index across productive rearrangements. TCRdb provides this immuneACCESS table in a form limited to in-frame rearrangements. Some clones are lacking; in checked studies, under half of them reflect an unresolved V gene, and why the rest are absent is not known. The V and J calls and clone size are taken from that table; D and trimming were inferred from the DNA. The sample yields fewer than 350,000 clones; 75% to 90% were counted once. The ten most abundant clones make up about 4.2% of the sample.

Overall study results and their limits: Clinical and demographic metadata were provided uncurated, with the amount varying by source and participant.

The collaborating institutions used their own protocols to collect whole blood in K2EDTA tubes. For TCRbeta analysis, collaborators shipped samples in one of three forms: frozen whole blood, isolated PBMCs, or DNA extracted from either of those sample types. Source material: peripheral blood. The V and J genes are TRBV29-1 and TRBJ1-1; the D region possibly corresponds to TRBD1 (5 bases align). The TCR comes from a middle-aged man with acute or convalescent COVID-19. This receptor has the CDR3 CSVETPPGGYTEAFF. The DNA reads as follows: TGCAGCGTTGAGACTCCGCCCGGGGGGTACACTGAAGCTTTCTTT.